A selection of T cell receptor beta chains follows, all from one sample in a study of identical twins. TCRdb recomputed calls from the 5' RACE reads with MiXCR, one row per CDR3 protein. The sample lists approximately 500,000 distinct CDR3 sequences; roughly a quarter were seen once. These data were also filed under a second study, of T cells expressing NK-cell markers.

The sample comprised CD4+ T cells sorted from blood. Receptors were obtained from a young woman in good health. The CDR3 runs from the conserved cysteine through the conserved F or W. D genes are given only for firm matches. Rows may omit the clone size; those that give it use once, few, many or a size class.

CDR3nt: TGCGCCAAGACGGACAGAATCCTAAAACTGTTTTTT; CDR3aa: CAKTDRILKLFF; v_gene: TRBV5-1; abundance: .; j_gene: TRBJ1-4; len: 12; d_gene: .
CDR3nt: TGTGCCAGCAACTACGGGACTAGCGGGGGTGTGCAGTTCTTC; CDR3aa: CASNYGTSGGVQFF; v_gene: TRBV11-2; abundance: .; j_gene: TRBJ2-1; len: 14; d_gene: TRBD2
CDR3nt: TGTGCCAGCAGTCCAGCGGGACAGGTTAACTATGGCTACACCTTC; CDR3aa: CASSPAGQVNYGYTF; v_gene: TRBV7-8; abundance: once; j_gene: TRBJ1-2; len: 15; d_gene: TRBD1
CDR3nt: TGTGCCAGCAGTAAACTAGCGGGAGGGAGGGGGGAGCAGTTCTTC; CDR3aa: CASSKLAGGRGEQFF; v_gene: TRBV6-1; abundance: few; j_gene: TRBJ2-1; len: 15; d_gene: TRBD2
CDR3nt: TGTGCCAGCAGTACCCCCGCCCAGGGCTCCTACAATGAGCAGTTCTTC; CDR3aa: CASSTPAQGSYNEQFF; v_gene: TRBV28; abundance: .; j_gene: TRBJ2-1; len: 16; d_gene: .
CDR3nt: TGTGCCAGCAGTGCGGGACAGGCTTTGGGTCGGGCTTTCTTT; CDR3aa: CASSAGQALGRAFF; v_gene: TRBV12-3/TRBV12-4; abundance: .; j_gene: TRBJ1-1; len: 14; d_gene: TRBD1
CDR3nt: TGTGCCAGCAGTTCCCTTTCCCTCTTAGCGGGGCCAAACACCGGGGAGCTGTTTTTT; CDR3aa: CASSSLSLLAGPNTGELFF; v_gene: TRBV12-3/TRBV12-4; abundance: .; j_gene: TRBJ2-2; len: 19; d_gene: TRBD2
CDR3nt: TGCAGTGCCTCCCCCCGGGGGGCTTACGAGCAGTACTTC; CDR3aa: CSASPRGAYEQYF; v_gene: TRBV20-1; abundance: .; j_gene: TRBJ2-7; len: 13; d_gene: .
CDR3nt: TGTGCCAGCAGTGGAGGACGGGTCTACGAGCAGTACTTC; CDR3aa: CASSGGRVYEQYF; v_gene: TRBV6-1; abundance: .; j_gene: TRBJ2-7; len: 13; d_gene: .
CDR3nt: TGCGCCAGCAGCAAAGGAGACAGGGGTCAGCCCCAGCATTTT; CDR3aa: CASSKGDRGQPQHF; v_gene: TRBV5-1; abundance: few; j_gene: TRBJ1-5; len: 14; d_gene: TRBD1
CDR3nt: TGCAGTGCTAGATTGGGGTCATATGGCTACACCTTC; CDR3aa: CSARLGSYGYTF; v_gene: TRBV20-1; abundance: few; j_gene: TRBJ1-2; len: 12; d_gene: .
CDR3nt: TGTGCCAGCAGCTCCCTGACAGGCGCAACTAATGAAAAACTGTTTTTT; CDR3aa: CASSSLTGATNEKLFF; v_gene: TRBV7-9; abundance: .; j_gene: TRBJ1-4; len: 16; d_gene: .
CDR3nt: TGCGCCAGCAGCTTGGGACTAGCGGGGGACTCCTACGAGCAGTACTTC; CDR3aa: CASSLGLAGDSYEQYF; v_gene: TRBV5-1; abundance: .; j_gene: TRBJ2-7; len: 16; d_gene: TRBD2
CDR3nt: TGTGCCAGCAGCGCAGGGTTGAACACTGAAGCTTTCTTT; CDR3aa: CASSAGLNTEAFF; v_gene: TRBV12-3/TRBV12-4; abundance: many; j_gene: TRBJ1-1; len: 13; d_gene: .
CDR3nt: TGCAGTGCGATCCCCGGGACGAGTACCACAGATACGCAGTATTTT; CDR3aa: CSAIPGTSTTDTQYF; v_gene: TRBV20-1; abundance: few; j_gene: TRBJ2-3; len: 15; d_gene: .
CDR3nt: TGCTGTGCTAGGGACAATGAGCAGTTCTTC; CDR3aa: CCARDNEQFF; v_gene: TRBV20-1; abundance: .; j_gene: TRBJ2-1; len: 10; d_gene: .
CDR3nt: TGCAGCGTTGTTAGGGCAGGCTCCTACGAGCAGTACTTC; CDR3aa: CSVVRAGSYEQYF; v_gene: TRBV29-1; abundance: few; j_gene: TRBJ2-7; len: 13; d_gene: .
CDR3nt: TGCGCCATCATGAGTGCAGGGTATGACTCCTACAATGAGCAGTTCTTC; CDR3aa: CAIMSAGYDSYNEQFF; v_gene: TRBV10-2; abundance: few; j_gene: TRBJ2-1; len: 16; d_gene: .
CDR3nt: TGTGCCAGCAGCAAAGAAGACAGGGACCTCTCCTACGAGCAGTACTTC; CDR3aa: CASSKEDRDLSYEQYF; v_gene: TRBV21-1; abundance: .; j_gene: TRBJ2-7; len: 16; d_gene: .
CDR3nt: TGTGCCAGCAGCCTCTTCGACAGGGCGGACACTGAAGCTTTCTTT; CDR3aa: CASSLFDRADTEAFF; v_gene: TRBV3-1; abundance: .; j_gene: TRBJ1-1; len: 15; d_gene: TRBD1
CDR3nt: TGTGCCAGCAGTTTATTAACGACAGGGCCTAGCTCCTACGAGCAGTACTTC; CDR3aa: CASSLLTTGPSSYEQYF; v_gene: TRBV28; abundance: few; j_gene: TRBJ2-7; len: 17; d_gene: TRBD1
CDR3nt: TGTGCCAGCAGTTCCGGGACTAGCGCGTTGGGTGAGCAGTTCTTC; CDR3aa: CASSSGTSALGEQFF; v_gene: TRBV7-9; abundance: few; j_gene: TRBJ2-1; len: 15; d_gene: TRBD2
CDR3nt: TGTGCCATCAGTGACTATAAATCAGGCGGGGAGCTGTTTTTT; CDR3aa: CAISDYKSGGELFF; v_gene: TRBV10-3; abundance: .; j_gene: TRBJ2-2; len: 14; d_gene: .
CDR3nt: TGCAGTGCTAGAGGTTTGGCAGGGGGCGCCGAGGGAGGCACAGATACGCAGTATTTT; CDR3aa: CSARGLAGGAEGGTDTQYF; v_gene: TRBV20-1; abundance: .; j_gene: TRBJ2-3; len: 19; d_gene: TRBD1
CDR3nt: TGTGCCAGCAGTGAAGCCGGGGGGGATACGCAGTATTTT; CDR3aa: CASSEAGGDTQYF; v_gene: TRBV6-1; abundance: .; j_gene: TRBJ2-3; len: 13; d_gene: TRBD2
CDR3nt: TGTGCCAGCAGCTCAAGGACAGTCTACGAGCAGTACTTC; CDR3aa: CASSSRTVYEQYF; v_gene: TRBV11-2; abundance: .; j_gene: TRBJ2-7; len: 13; d_gene: .
CDR3nt: TGCAGTGCTAGCGCGGACAGGGGGATGAATAATTCACCCCTCCACTTT; CDR3aa: CSASADRGMNNSPLHF; v_gene: TRBV20-1; abundance: .; j_gene: TRBJ1-6; len: 16; d_gene: TRBD1
CDR3nt: TGTGCCTGGAGTGTACATAATGGGGCCAACGTCCTGACTTTC; CDR3aa: CAWSVHNGANVLTF; v_gene: TRBV30; abundance: few; j_gene: TRBJ2-6; len: 14; d_gene: .
CDR3nt: TGCAGTGCTAGCCCCCGAGCCGCGGGGATAGATACGCAGTATTTT; CDR3aa: CSASPRAAGIDTQYF; v_gene: TRBV20-1; abundance: .; j_gene: TRBJ2-3; len: 15; d_gene: .
CDR3nt: TGCAGTGCTTACAGGGTTGCCTATGGCTACACCTTC; CDR3aa: CSAYRVAYGYTF; v_gene: TRBV20-1; abundance: .; j_gene: TRBJ1-2; len: 12; d_gene: .
CDR3nt: TGTGCCAGCAGTTCCAGGGGAGGCGAGCAGTACTTC; CDR3aa: CASSSRGGEQYF; v_gene: TRBV6-2/TRBV6-3; abundance: few; j_gene: TRBJ2-7; len: 12; d_gene: .
CDR3nt: TGTGCCAGCAGGGATAACGGGGAGCTGTTTTTT; CDR3aa: CASRDNGELFF; v_gene: TRBV12-3/TRBV12-4; abundance: once; j_gene: TRBJ2-2; len: 11; d_gene: .
CDR3nt: TGCAGTGCTAGGGGGTCTCACGGGAGCTACGAGCAGTACTTC; CDR3aa: CSARGSHGSYEQYF; v_gene: TRBV20-1; abundance: .; j_gene: TRBJ2-7; len: 14; d_gene: .
CDR3nt: TGTGCCGGGAGGACAGAACAAGCCGGGGAGCTGTTTTTT; CDR3aa: CAGRTEQAGELFF; v_gene: TRBV28; abundance: .; j_gene: TRBJ2-2; len: 13; d_gene: .
CDR3nt: TGTGCCAGCAGTGACTCCATAGAGGATACGCAGTATTTT; CDR3aa: CASSDSIEDTQYF; v_gene: TRBV6-4; abundance: .; j_gene: TRBJ2-3; len: 13; d_gene: .
CDR3nt: TGTGCCAGCAGCTCAGCGGGAGAGGGTGGAGATACGCAGTATTTT; CDR3aa: CASSSAGEGGDTQYF; v_gene: TRBV5-6; abundance: .; j_gene: TRBJ2-3; len: 15; d_gene: TRBD2
CDR3nt: TGTGCCAGTAGTATCCCAGGGAGGATTTACGAGCAGTACTTC; CDR3aa: CASSIPGRIYEQYF; v_gene: TRBV19; abundance: few; j_gene: TRBJ2-7; len: 14; d_gene: .
CDR3nt: TGCAGTGCTAGAGATGCGCAGGGCAGGACCGGGGAGCTGTTTTTT; CDR3aa: CSARDAQGRTGELFF; v_gene: TRBV20-1; abundance: .; j_gene: TRBJ2-2; len: 15; d_gene: .
CDR3nt: TGCGCCAGCAGCTTGGTCACAGGGCACACTGAAGCTTTCTTT; CDR3aa: CASSLVTGHTEAFF; v_gene: TRBV5-1; abundance: .; j_gene: TRBJ1-1; len: 14; d_gene: .
CDR3nt: TGTGCCAGCACCCACGGGACAGTCAATAATTCACCCCTCCACTTT; CDR3aa: CASTHGTVNNSPLHF; v_gene: TRBV12-3/TRBV12-4; abundance: .; j_gene: TRBJ1-6; len: 15; d_gene: TRBD1
CDR3nt: TGTGCCAGCAGTCCAAGCAGGGGTGGCTACACCTTC; CDR3aa: CASSPSRGGYTF; v_gene: TRBV27; abundance: .; j_gene: TRBJ1-2; len: 12; d_gene: .
CDR3nt: TGCAGTGCTGGTATTACTAGCTTTGGAGAGACCCAGTACTTC; CDR3aa: CSAGITSFGETQYF; v_gene: TRBV20-1; abundance: .; j_gene: TRBJ2-5; len: 14; d_gene: .
CDR3nt: TGTGCCATCAGTGAGCGACTAACTAGCACAGATACGCAGTATTTT; CDR3aa: CAISERLTSTDTQYF; v_gene: TRBV10-3; abundance: .; j_gene: TRBJ2-3; len: 15; d_gene: .
CDR3nt: TGTGCCATCAGGGCACCTACAACCAATTCACCCCTCCACTTT; CDR3aa: CAIRAPTTNSPLHF; v_gene: TRBV10-3; abundance: .; j_gene: TRBJ1-6; len: 14; d_gene: .
CDR3nt: TGTGCCAGCAGCATGGGAGCGGGAGGATCCTACGAGCAGTACTTC; CDR3aa: CASSMGAGGSYEQYF; v_gene: TRBV12-3/TRBV12-4; abundance: .; j_gene: TRBJ2-7; len: 15; d_gene: TRBD2
CDR3nt: TGTGCCAGCAGTTTCCTTAGTAGTCAGACCCAGTACTTC; CDR3aa: CASSFLSSQTQYF; v_gene: TRBV12-3/TRBV12-4; abundance: .; j_gene: TRBJ2-5; len: 13; d_gene: .
CDR3nt: TGTGCCAGCAGCTTCGGACTAGCGGTTGCCTACGAGCAGTACTTC; CDR3aa: CASSFGLAVAYEQYF; v_gene: TRBV7-2; abundance: once; j_gene: TRBJ2-7; len: 15; d_gene: TRBD2
CDR3nt: TGTGCCAGCAGTTATTCTACAGGGGGGAACACCGGGGAGCTGTTTTTT; CDR3aa: CASSYSTGGNTGELFF; v_gene: TRBV6-5; abundance: .; j_gene: TRBJ2-2; len: 16; d_gene: TRBD1
CDR3nt: TGCGCCAGCAGCGGCCCCAGCGGGAGTTGGTCCTACGAGCAGTACTTC; CDR3aa: CASSGPSGSWSYEQYF; v_gene: TRBV5-1; abundance: .; j_gene: TRBJ2-7; len: 16; d_gene: TRBD2